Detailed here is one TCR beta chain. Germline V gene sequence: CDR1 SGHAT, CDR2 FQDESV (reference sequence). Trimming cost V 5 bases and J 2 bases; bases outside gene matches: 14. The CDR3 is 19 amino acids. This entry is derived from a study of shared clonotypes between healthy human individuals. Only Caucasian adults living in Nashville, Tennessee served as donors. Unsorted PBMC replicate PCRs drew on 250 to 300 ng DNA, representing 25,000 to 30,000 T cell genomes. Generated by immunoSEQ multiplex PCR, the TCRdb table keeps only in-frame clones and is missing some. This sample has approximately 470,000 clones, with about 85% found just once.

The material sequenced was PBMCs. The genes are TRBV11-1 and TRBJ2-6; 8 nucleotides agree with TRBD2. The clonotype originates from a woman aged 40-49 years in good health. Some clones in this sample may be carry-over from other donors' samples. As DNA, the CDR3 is TGTGCCAGCAGCACCACACGACTAGCGTGGGGAGCTGGGGCCAACGTCCTGACTTTC. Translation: CASSTTRLAWGAGANVLTF.